This TCR beta chain was recovered during a study of esophageal squamous cell carcinoma under preoperative chemotherapy. One entry per CDR3 protein results from TCRdb running MiXCR on the PCR reads. The sample lists under 20,000 distinct CDR3 sequences, just over 45% occurring once. Regarding the study as a whole: Tumor-infiltrating lymphocytes showed no significant post-chemotherapy TCR diversity increase, unlike peripheral T cells. Peripheral T cells migrating into the tumor appeared to partly supply post-treatment tumor-infiltrating lymphocytes. Clonal contraction, more than amplification, hit abundant clones after paclitaxel-nedaplatin.

Time point given: after preoperative PTX-NDP chemotherapy. Paclitaxel-nedaplatin chemotherapy was given to patients ahead of their surgery. Germline V gene sequence: CDR1 SGHNT, CDR2 YENEEA. The CDR3 has 17 residues. This clonotype showed up just a few times. Its cognate antigen is unknown. This sequence was found in a human donor with esophageal squamous cell carcinoma. The donor label of this sample is uncertain. The sample was gathered from a patient given preoperative chemotherapy. The rearrangement uses TRBV11-3 and TRBJ2-5; 15 nucleotides align to TRBD2. Matching the DNA end better, TRBJ2-7 makes the J call doubtful. As DNA, the CDR3 is TGTGCCAGCAGCTCCTCCTGGACTAGCGGGAGGGCCTACGAGCAGTACTTC. The encoded protein is CASSSSWTSGRAYEQYF.